The clone carrying this T cell receptor (beta chain) appeared many times. Its antigen is still unknown. These data are taken from a study of response to subunit inactivated influenza vaccine. TCRdb reanalysed the RT-PCR reads using MiXCR and keeps one entry per CDR3 protein. The repertoire holds more than 400,000 distinct CDR3 sequences, with about a tenth as singletons. Study-level results: The authors suggested that few new T cells are recruited per seasonal influenza vaccination.

The V gene's germline CDR1 is MNHNY and CDR2 SVGAGI (reference sequence). V lost 4 bases, J lost 5 bases, and 6 bases lay in between. The CDR3 runs 12 residues. The specimen comprised PBMCs from blood, sampled roughly 47 days after vaccination. V usage is TRBV6-6 and J usage is TRBJ2-1; no reliable D call. This TCR was sampled from a man over 45 who received an inactivated influenza vaccine. The chain's CDR3 is CASSFPNNEQFF. The CDR3 DNA follows: TGTGCCAGCAGTTTCCCAAACAATGAGCAGTTCTTC.